This is a list of T cell receptor beta chains from one sample in a study of blood T cells in healthy people across ages. TCRdb re-derived calls from the 5' RACE reads in MiXCR, one entry per CDR3 protein. Among 1.5 million to 2 million distinct CDR3 sequences listed, 49% were seen once. What was sequenced was blood. These receptors were obtained from a woman aged 40-49 years in good health. CDR3s include the opening cysteine and the closing phenylalanine or tryptophan.

j_gene,v_gene,CDR3aa
TRBJ1-2,TRBV5-6,CASRAFPGSHNYGYTF
TRBJ2-1,TRBV5-1,CASSLAGLAGGPRDEQFF
TRBJ1-2,TRBV11-2,CASSPIRGRSSDYGYTF
TRBJ2-1,TRBV20-1,CSAGTNEQFF
TRBJ2-7,TRBV21-1,CASSPPRGVYEQYF
TRBJ1-1,TRBV5-1,CASSGQGSADAFF
TRBJ2-6,TRBV4-3,CASSLGTEMIISGANVLTF
TRBJ2-1,TRBV20-1,CSATASSGDYNEQFF
TRBJ2-2,TRBV12-3/TRBV12-4,CASSLLRTPDTGELFF
TRBJ2-1,TRBV20-1,CSAPLAGTGPKVGSYNEQFF
TRBJ2-7,TRBV28,CASSLAGGLAGISSYEQYF
TRBJ2-1,TRBV4-3,CASSQALDNEQFF
TRBJ2-1,TRBV20-1,CSAPPGHNEQFF
TRBJ2-1,TRBV7-9,CASSLVRVLGIGNEQFF
TRBJ1-6,TRBV7-2,CASRSPAGQDKSPLHF
TRBJ2-1,TRBV28,CASSLEALSSYNEQFF
TRBJ1-2,TRBV9,CASSVGEERSNYGYTF
TRBJ2-3,TRBV24-1,CATSDLKGSTDTQYF
TRBJ2-1,TRBV25-1,CASSESTSGAEFF
TRBJ2-5,TRBV29-1,CSALRRVQETQYF
TRBJ2-7,TRBV27,CASRTGGASYEQYF
TRBJ2-2,TRBV5-1,CASSLVLSGELFF